This TCR beta chain originates from a study of neurological immune-mediated disorders. Whole-study results and caveats: Private repertoires in all groups were suggested by the absence of shared CDR3 amino acid sequences among expanded clones across subjects.

The sorted libraries drew on 800,000 to 1,000,000 T cells that were CD4+ or CD8+. This clonotype was counted a few times. Its specificity is unknown. Synthesis of cDNA was performed by 5'RACE using 10-nucleotide random UMIs. Each sequencing run yielded over 200 million TCR-beta sequences from 15-18 subjects. A single record per CDR3 protein comes from TCRdb applying MiXCR to the 5' RACE reads. Among 25,000 to 35,000 distinct CDR3 sequences listed, over 3.5% were seen once. The CDR3 is 12 amino acids. Germline CDR1 and CDR2: SGHVS and FQNEAQ. Trimming pared 3 bases from V and 3 bases from J, leaving 6 bases between.

The chain combines TRBV7-8 with TRBJ2-7, with D unresolved. Sample: CD4+ T cells from blood. The TCR originated in a woman aged 40 to 50 in good health. The chain's CDR3 is CASSFLFYEQYF. The CDR3 coding sequence is TGTGCCAGCAGCTTCCTATTCTACGAGCAGTACTTC.